This section outlines one T cell receptor (beta chain) sequence together with its context. The record originates from a study of blood T cell repertoires in COVID-19. The protocol was immunoSEQ multiplex PCR, while the TCRdb copy is restricted to in-frame clones and leaves out a portion. This repertoire shows about 240,000 clones, 75% to 90% found once; its top ten account for over 4%. Those who participated ranged in age from 18 to 89 years and resided in approximately 23 US areas. In assigning cohorts, the study relied on participant-reported clinical history. The sequenced sample consisted of PBMCs or T cells enriched from blood (not recorded which). The clonotype comes from a woman in her 30s who had recovered from COVID-19.

The CDR3 bases are TGCGCCAGCAGCTTGGAACCGGGACAGGGTGACCAGCCCCAGCATTTT. It encodes CASSLEPGQGDQPQHF. The chain has TRBV5-1 and TRBJ1-5, with TRBD1 matching over 9 bases. The J segment lost 7 bases and the V segment lost 0 bases, leaving 8 bases of the junction unmatched. There are 16 residues in the CDR3. In germline, CDR1 is SGHRS, CDR2 YFSETQ.